These 23 T cell receptor beta chains were sequenced from one sample in a study of shared clonotypes between healthy human individuals (dated by TCRdb to the early 2020s). To prepare the library, the immunoSEQ multiplex PCR assay was applied. As stored in TCRdb, this immuneACCESS dataset retains in-frame rearrangements with V and J assigned. A fraction of the clones does not appear; measured against another copy, unresolved V genes explain less than half of the discrepancy, and the remainder lacks a known reason. This sample gives approximately 2.4 million clones in total; more than 90% of them show up just once. Roughly 0.13% of the sample belongs to the ten largest clones. The sample comprised naive CD4+ T cells sorted from blood. Reading the label with the study, this specimen's cell subset or site is: CD45RA+ positively selected. All receptors come from a man aged 18 to 35 in good health.

V gene TRBV6-6 combines with J gene TRBJ2-7; D possibly corresponds to TRBD2 (7 bases). V was cut by 7 bases and J by 4 bases, with 23 bases left in between. The CDR3 consists of 16 residues. Per the germline V gene, CDR1 is MNHNY and CDR2 is SVGAGI (reference sequence). The CDR3 DNA reads TGTGCCAGCAACAAGGAGGGGGGGACGGGGATTTACGAGCAGTACTTC. This encodes CASNKEGGTGIYEQYF.

This chain connects TRBV18 to TRBJ2-7; possible D gene TRBD2, 6 bases. This CDR3 region has 14 residues. Per germline, CDR1 KGHSH and CDR2 LQKENI. The germline V and J ends were trimmed by 3 bases and 2 bases, with 11 bases remaining between them. DNA for the CDR3: TGTGCCAGCTCACCGCCGACTAGGACCTACGAGCAGTACTTC. Encoded protein: CASSPPTRTYEQYF.

As for this clone: The same CDR3 also results from other DNA sequences found in this sample. This sequence joins TRBV9 and TRBJ2-7, with 8 positions matching TRBD2. V gave up 2 bases and J gave up 4 bases; unmatched junction bases: 5. Per germline, CDR1 SGDLS and CDR2 YYNGEE. The CDR3 sequence is 14 residues long. In DNA, the CDR3 is TGTGCCAGCAGCGTTACTAGCGGTTCATACGAGCAGTACTTC. This codes for CASSVTSGSYEQYF.

The rearrangement links TRBV29-1 to TRBJ2-7; 16 positions match TRBD2. The V segment lost 4 bases and the J segment 4 bases; nucleotides outside the gene matches: 4. Germline CDR1 SQVTM, CDR2 ANQGSEA. The CDR3 totals 15 residues. The CDR3 coding sequence is TGCAGCGTTGGGGGACTAGCGGGAGGGAGATACGAGCAGTACTTC. Translated, it gives CSVGGLAGGRYEQYF.

With regard to this clone: Other DNA sequences within the sample encode an identical CDR3. This chain connects TRBV7-3 to TRBJ2-3, with D possibly being TRBD1 (6 bases). Germline assignment: CDR1 SGHTA and CDR2 FQGTGA. Deletions cut 2 bases from V and 4 bases from J, with 7 bases between. The CDR3 is made up of 13 amino acids. The CDR3 sequence: CASSLGTPDTQYF. The CDR3 coding sequence is TGTGCCAGCAGCTTAGGGACACCAGATACGCAGTATTTT.

The rearrangement joins TRBV25-1 to TRBJ1-4; 8 bases line up with TRBD1. V gave up 3 bases and J gave up 1 base; unmatched junction bases: 4. This CDR3 region has 16 residues. Germline V gene data show CDR1 as MGHDK and CDR2 as SYGVNS. CDR3 sequence: CASSDQGALTNEKLFF. In DNA form, the CDR3 reads TGTGCCAGCAGTGATCAGGGGGCTCTAACTAATGAAAAACTGTTTTTT.

The rearrangement links TRBV19 to TRBJ2-3; 15 nucleotides match TRBD2. This CDR3 comprises 15 residues. Germline V lookup: CDR1 LNHDA, CDR2 SQIVND (reference sequence). CDR3 protein: CTTGLAGGQTDTQYF. CDR3 DNA: TGTACCACCGGACTAGCGGGGGGGCAGACAGATACGCAGTATTTT. The full variable domain, in which reference TRBV19 and TRBJ2-3 provide the parts outside the CDR3, is DGGITQSPKYLFRKEGQNVTLSCEQNLNHDAMYWYRQDPGQGLRLIYYSQIVNDFQKGDIAEGYSVSREKKESFPLTVTSAQKNPTAFYLCTTGLAGGQTDTQYFGPGTRLTVL.

The chain carries TRBV9 and TRBJ1-1; TRBD1 matches at 9 bases. V shed 3 bases and J 6 bases; nucleotides not matched to a gene: 6. There are 14 residues in the CDR3. Germline CDR1 reads SGDLS; CDR2 reads YYNGEE. CDR3 nucleotide sequence: TGTGCCAGCAGCGCTTTGACAGGGGGGGCTGAAGCTTTCTTT. Its protein product is CASSALTGGAEAFF.

The V and J genes are TRBV9 and TRBJ1-1; D unresolved. This CDR3 has 14 amino acids. V lost 4 bases, J lost 0 bases, and 10 bases lay in between. CDR1 is SGDLS and CDR2 is YYNGEE in the germline V gene. CDR3 region: CASSLVSLNTEAFF. CDR3 nucleotide sequence: TGTGCCAGCAGCTTAGTCAGCCTGAACACTGAAGCTTTCTTT.

J is TRBJ2-4 and V is TRBV27, with a tentative D call TRBD1 (6 bases). Germline CDR1 MNHEY, CDR2 SMNVEV (reference sequence). V was pared by 6 bases and J by 0 bases, with 12 bases between. The CDR3 runs 15 residues. The CDR3 DNA sequence: TGTGCCAGCAGGCAGGGGTCCTTAGCCAAAAACATTCAGTACTTC. Translated: CASRQGSLAKNIQYF.

This clone was found once. The chain recombines TRBV9 with TRBJ2-3; D unclear. This CDR3 has 18 amino acids. Germline V gene sequence: CDR1 SGDLS, CDR2 YYNGEE. V gave up 0 bases and J gave up 5 bases, with 22 bases separating them. The CDR3 bases are TGTGCCAGCAGCGTAGGGGCACATATCGGGCCCTCGAAAGATACGCAGTATTTT. It yields the protein CASSVGAHIGPSKDTQYF.

V is TRBV5-1 and J is TRBJ2-7; D is unclear. CDR1 SGHRS and CDR2 YFSETQ come from the germline V gene. V lost 0 bases and J 9 bases, leaving 16 bases between the germline ends. This CDR3 has 14 residues. CDR3 sequence (DNA): TGCGCCAGCAGCTTGGCGGTTCCCCAGGTCGGGCAGTACTTC. It is translated as CASSLAVPQVGQYF.

Comments on this clone: The sample carries other DNA sequences with the same CDR3. The chain uses TRBV18 and TRBJ2-7, with 8 bases identical to TRBD1. The germline CDR1 and CDR2 sequences are KGHSH and LQKENI. CDR3 length: 13 amino acids. V was pared by 6 bases and J by 3 bases, with 4 bases of the junction left unmatched. This CDR3 reads CASSPTGGYEQYF. As DNA, the CDR3 is TGTGCCAGCTCTCCCACAGGGGGCTACGAGCAGTACTTC.

The chain joins TRBV6-1 to TRBJ2-3; D remains ambiguous. V was shortened by 4 bases and J by 4 bases, with 9 bases between the two germline ends. This CDR3 comprises 13 residues. Germline-derived CDR1 and CDR2 are MNHNS and SASEGT. CDR3 in amino acids: CASSGDTPDTQYF. The CDR3 DNA reads TGTGCCAGCAGTGGGGATACACCAGATACGCAGTATTTT.

The rearrangement joins TRBV30 to TRBJ1-4; 7 bases are a match to TRBD1. Germline trimming cut 2 bases from V and 3 bases from J; bases unmatched to any gene: 12. Looked up from germline, CDR1 is GTSNPN and CDR2 is SVGIG (reference sequence). This CDR3 spans 17 amino acids. The CDR3 nucleotides are TGTGCCTGGAGTAACGTCCCCCGAGACAGGGCTAATGAAAAACTGTTTTTT. Translation: CAWSNVPRDRANEKLFF.

This chain connects TRBV11-2 to TRBJ1-2; D may be TRBD1 (5 bases). The V end was cut by 5 bases, the J end by 4 bases, with 11 bases between. CDR3 length: 13 residues. Germline CDR1 is SGHAT and CDR2 is FQNNGV. The CDR3 sequence: CASSRGLSYGYTF. The CDR3 DNA is TGTGCCAGCAGCAGGGGACTTTCCTATGGCTACACCTTC. Full variable domain (remainder filled in from reference TRBV11-2 and TRBJ1-2): EAGVAQSPRYKIIEKRQSVAFWCNPISGHATLYWYQQILGQGPKLLIQFQNNGVVDDSQLPKDRFSAERLKGVDSTLKIQPAKLEDSAVYLCASSRGLSYGYTFGSGTRLTVV.

This rearrangement joins TRBV6-5 to TRBJ2-6, with unresolved D. Germline V CDR1 and CDR2: MNHEY, SVGAGI. The CDR3 spans 15 residues. Trimming removed 6 bases at V and 0 bases at J, with 9 bases between. CDR3: CASSSAFSGANVLTF. CDR3 nucleotides: TGTGCCAGCAGCTCCGCCTTCTCTGGGGCCAACGTCCTGACTTTC.

V gene TRBV28 combines with J gene TRBJ1-3; D ambiguous. The CDR3 contains 18 residues. The V end was cut by 6 bases, the J end by 1 base, with 22 bases between. Germline CDR1 and CDR2: MDHEN and SYDVKM. CDR3: CASSSRWTETPSGNTIYF. Written as DNA, the CDR3 is TGTGCCAGCAGCAGCCGATGGACGGAGACTCCGTCTGGAAACACCATATATTTT.

The rearrangement uses TRBV2 and TRBJ2-4, with a weak D call TRBD2 (5 bases). From germline, CDR1 is SNHLY and CDR2 FYNNEI. CDR3 length equals 13 residues. Trimming took 6 bases from V and 1 from J, leaving 7 bases between them. In DNA, the CDR3 is TGTGCCAGCAGAGCGGATGCCAAAAACATTCAGTACTTC. It is translated as CASRADAKNIQYF.

This chain links TRBV7-9 with TRBJ2-2; 10 nucleotides match TRBD1. CDR1 is SEHNR, CDR2 FQNEAQ, per germline (reference sequence). The junction had 5 bases not matched to a gene; V was cut back by 5 bases and J by 5 bases. This CDR3 is 15 amino acids long. In DNA, the CDR3 is TGTGCCAGCAGCCACCGGACAGGGGGGACCGGGGAGCTGTTTTTT. Amino acid sequence: CASSHRTGGTGELFF.

This chain links TRBV5-4 with TRBJ2-1; the D call may be TRBD1 or TRBD2 (6 bases each). From germline, CDR1 is SGHNT and CDR2 YYREEE (reference sequence). This CDR3 region has 17 residues. Trimming removed 3 bases from V and 0 bases from J, with 16 bases in between. CDR3 DNA sequence: TGTGCCAGCAGCTATGGGGGGCAGGGGAGCTCCTACAATGAGCAGTTCTTC. Translation gives CASSYGGQGSSYNEQFF.

This chain uses TRBV5-1 with TRBJ2-5; D is perhaps TRBD1 (6 bases). The CDR3 is made up of 15 amino acids. Trimming removed 0 bases at V and 5 bases at J, with 14 bases between. CDR1 is SGHRS and CDR2 is YFSETQ in the germline V gene. Written as DNA, the CDR3 is TGCGCCAGCAGCTTGGAAGCAGGGGCGAGGGAGACCCAGTACTTC. This translates into CASSLEAGARETQYF.

The chain recombines TRBV4-1 with TRBJ2-7; 9 bases are a match to TRBD2. The V segment lost 4 bases and the J segment 6 bases; nucleotides outside the gene matches: 10. The germline V gene has CDR1 MGHRA and CDR2 YSYEKL. CDR3 size: 15 residues. The CDR3, as DNA: TGCGCCAGCAGCCTGGGACTAGCCACGGACTCCGAGCAGTACTTC. Residues: CASSLGLATDSEQYF.